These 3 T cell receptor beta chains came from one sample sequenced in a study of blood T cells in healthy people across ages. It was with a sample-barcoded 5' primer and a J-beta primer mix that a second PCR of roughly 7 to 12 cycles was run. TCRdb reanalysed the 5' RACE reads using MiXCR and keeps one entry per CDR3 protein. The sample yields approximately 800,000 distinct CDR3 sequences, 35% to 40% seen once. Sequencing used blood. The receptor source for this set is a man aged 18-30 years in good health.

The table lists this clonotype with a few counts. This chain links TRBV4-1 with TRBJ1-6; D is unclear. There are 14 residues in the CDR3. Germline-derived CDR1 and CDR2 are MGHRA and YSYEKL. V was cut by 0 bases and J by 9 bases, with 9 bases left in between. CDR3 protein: CASSQDHGGSPLHF. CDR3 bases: TGCGCCAGCAGCCAAGATCATGGCGGTTCACCCCTCCACTTT.

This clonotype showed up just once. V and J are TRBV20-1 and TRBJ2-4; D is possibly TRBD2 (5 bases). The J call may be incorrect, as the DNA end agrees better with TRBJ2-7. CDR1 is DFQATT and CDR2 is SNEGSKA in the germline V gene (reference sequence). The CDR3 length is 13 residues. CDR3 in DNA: TGCAGTGCTAGAGATCAAGCGGAAAACGAGCAGTACTTC. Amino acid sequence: CSARDQAENEQYF.

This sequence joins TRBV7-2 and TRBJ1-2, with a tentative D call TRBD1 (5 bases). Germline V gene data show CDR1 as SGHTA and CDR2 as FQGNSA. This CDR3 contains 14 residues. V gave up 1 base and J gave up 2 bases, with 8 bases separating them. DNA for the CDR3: TGTGCCAGCAGCTTAGAGGCAGGGAACTATGGCTACACCTTC. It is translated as CASSLEAGNYGYTF.